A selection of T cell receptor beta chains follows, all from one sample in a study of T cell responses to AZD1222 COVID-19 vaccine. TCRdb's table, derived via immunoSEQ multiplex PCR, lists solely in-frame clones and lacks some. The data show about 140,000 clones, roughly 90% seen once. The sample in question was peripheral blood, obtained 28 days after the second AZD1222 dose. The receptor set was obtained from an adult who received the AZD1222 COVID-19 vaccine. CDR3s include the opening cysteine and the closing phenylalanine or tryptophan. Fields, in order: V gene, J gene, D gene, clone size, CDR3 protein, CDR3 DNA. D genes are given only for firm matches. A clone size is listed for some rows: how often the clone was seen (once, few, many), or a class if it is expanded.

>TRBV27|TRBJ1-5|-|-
CASSISRNSNQPQHF
TGTGCCAGCAGTATCTCAAGGAATAGCAATCAGCCCCAGCATTTT
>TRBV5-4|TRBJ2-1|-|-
CASTADRNYNEQFF
TGTGCCAGTACCGCCGACAGGAACTACAATGAGCAGTTCTTC
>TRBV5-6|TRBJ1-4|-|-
CASSRTPGGGRPNEKLFF
TGTGCCAGCAGCCGGACTCCTGGCGGGGGTCGGCCTAATGAAAAACTGTTTTTT
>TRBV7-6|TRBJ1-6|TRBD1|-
CASSMNPGQGTSPLHF
TGTGCCAGCAGCATGAATCCGGGACAGGGGACTTCACCCCTCCACTTT
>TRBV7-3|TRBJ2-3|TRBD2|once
CASSSGTSMGTQYF
TGTGCCAGCAGCTCCGGGACTAGCATGGGTACGCAGTATTTT
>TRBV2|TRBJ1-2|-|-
CASRTDSNYGYTF
TGTGCCAGCAGGACAGATTCTAACTATGGCTACACCTTC
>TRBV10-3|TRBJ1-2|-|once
CAISEANYGYTF
TGTGCCATCAGTGAGGCTAACTATGGCTACACCTTC
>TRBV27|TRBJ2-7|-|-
CASSLSLNYEQYF
TGTGCCAGCAGTTTAAGCCTAAACTACGAGCAGTACTTC
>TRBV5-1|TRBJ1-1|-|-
CASSLEGLGVTEAFF
TGCGCCAGCAGCTTGGAGGGGCTGGGGGTCACTGAAGCTTTCTTT
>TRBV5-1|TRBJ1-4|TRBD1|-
CASSLEGGGGEKLFF
TGCGCCAGCAGCTTGGAAGGGGGCGGGGGTGAAAAACTGTTTTTT
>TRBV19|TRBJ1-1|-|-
CASRNDRNTEAFF
TGTGCCAGTAGAAATGACAGAAACACTGAAGCTTTCTTT
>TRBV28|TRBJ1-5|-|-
CASSQGFPQHF
TGTGCCAGCAGCCAGGGTTTTCCCCAGCATTTT
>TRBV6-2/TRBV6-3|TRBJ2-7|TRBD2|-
CASSSGLAYSSYEQYF
TGTGCCAGCAGTTCGGGACTAGCATACAGCTCCTACGAGCAGTACTTC
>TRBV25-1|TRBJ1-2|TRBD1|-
CASRGTGPPYGYTF
TGTGCCAGCAGGGGGACAGGACCTCCCTATGGCTACACCTTC
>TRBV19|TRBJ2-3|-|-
CASSIGRSDTQYF
TGTGCCAGTAGTATAGGCAGGTCAGATACGCAGTATTTT
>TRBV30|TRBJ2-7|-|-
CAWSVGSYEQYF
TGTGCCTGGAGTGTAGGAAGCTACGAGCAGTACTTC
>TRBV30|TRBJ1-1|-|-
CAWSVAAEAFF
TGTGCCTGGAGTGTAGCGGCTGAAGCTTTCTTT